This T cell receptor beta chain stems from a study of T cell responses to AZD1222 COVID-19 vaccine. Whole-study results and caveats: Among vaccine-associated CD4 TCRs, coverage spanned spike, with dominance at 160-218 and 743-854.

The CDR3 extends over 14 amino acids. V lost 4 bases to trimming and J lost 3 bases, with 10 bases between them. Notes on this clone: What it binds is not known.

Repertoires were generated with immunoSEQ multiplex PCR, while TCRdb's copy carries only in-frame clones and drops some. Here the sample spans roughly 150,000 clones, approximately 92% being singletons. The V gene is TRBV5-3, the J gene TRBJ2-2; D is possibly TRBD1 or TRBD2 (6 bases each). TRBV5-3 is an open reading frame, and its role is uncertain. The sample was peripheral blood, taken 28 days after the second AZD1222 dose. The clonotype comes from an adult who received the AZD1222 COVID-19 vaccine. The CDR3, as DNA: TGTGCCAGAAGCGGGGGGCGGTACACCGGGGAGCTGTTTTTT. This sequence encodes CARSGGRYTGELFF.